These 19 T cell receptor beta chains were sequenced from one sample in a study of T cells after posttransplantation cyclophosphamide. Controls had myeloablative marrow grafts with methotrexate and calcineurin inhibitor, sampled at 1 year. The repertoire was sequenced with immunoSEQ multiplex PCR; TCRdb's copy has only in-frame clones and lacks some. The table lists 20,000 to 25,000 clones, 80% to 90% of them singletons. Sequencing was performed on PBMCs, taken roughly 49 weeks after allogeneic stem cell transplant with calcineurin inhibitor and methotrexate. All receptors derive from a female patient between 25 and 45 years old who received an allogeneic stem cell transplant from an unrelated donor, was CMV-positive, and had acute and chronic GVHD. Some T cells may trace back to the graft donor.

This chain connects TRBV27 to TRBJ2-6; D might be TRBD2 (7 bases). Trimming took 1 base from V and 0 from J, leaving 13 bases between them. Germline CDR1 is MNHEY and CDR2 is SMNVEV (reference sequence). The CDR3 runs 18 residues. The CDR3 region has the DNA TGTGCCAGCAGTTTATTGGGGGGGCCCCCCTCTGGGGCCAACGTCCTGACTTTC. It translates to CASSLLGGPPSGANVLTF. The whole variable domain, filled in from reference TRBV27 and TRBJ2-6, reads EAQVTQNPRYLITVTGKKLTVTCSQNMNHEYMSWYRQDPGLGLRQIYYSMNVEVTDKGDVPEGYKVSRKEKRNFPLILESPSPNQTSLYFCASSLLGGPPSGANVLTFGAGSRLTVL.

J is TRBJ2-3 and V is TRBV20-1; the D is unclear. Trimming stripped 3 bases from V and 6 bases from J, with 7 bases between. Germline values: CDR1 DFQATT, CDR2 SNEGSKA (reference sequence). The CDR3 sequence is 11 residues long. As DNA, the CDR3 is TGCAGTGCTAGGAGGAGCGATACGCAGTATTTT. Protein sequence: CSARRSDTQYF.

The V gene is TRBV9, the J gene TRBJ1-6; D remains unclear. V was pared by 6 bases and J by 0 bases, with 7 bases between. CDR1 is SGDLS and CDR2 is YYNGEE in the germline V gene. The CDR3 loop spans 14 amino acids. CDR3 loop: CASTTGSYNSPLHF. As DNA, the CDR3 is TGTGCCAGCACCACGGGCTCCTATAATTCACCCCTCCACTTT. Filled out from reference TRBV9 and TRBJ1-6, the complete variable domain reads DSGVTQTPKHLITATGQRVTLRCSPRSGDLSVYWYQQSLDQGLQFLIQYYNGEERAKGNILERFSAQQFPDLHSELNLSSLELGDSALYFCASTTGSYNSPLHFGNGTRLTVT.

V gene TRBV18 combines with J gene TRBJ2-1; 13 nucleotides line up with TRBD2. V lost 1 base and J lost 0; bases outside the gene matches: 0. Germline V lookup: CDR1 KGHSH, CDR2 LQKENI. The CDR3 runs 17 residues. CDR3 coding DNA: TGTGCCAGCTCACCACGGACTAGCGGGAGCTCCTACAATGAGCAGTTCTTC. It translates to CASSPRTSGSSYNEQFF. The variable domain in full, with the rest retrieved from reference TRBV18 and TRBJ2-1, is NAGVMQNPRHLVRRRGQEARLRCSPMKGHSHVYWYRQLPEEGLKFMVYLQKENIIDESGMPKERFSAEFPKEGPSILRIQQVVRGDSAAYFCASSPRTSGSSYNEQFFGPGTRLTVL.

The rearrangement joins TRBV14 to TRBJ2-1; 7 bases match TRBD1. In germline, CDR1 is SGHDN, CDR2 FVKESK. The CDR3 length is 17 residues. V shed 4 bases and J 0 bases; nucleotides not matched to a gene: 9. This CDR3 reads CASSPTLTGASYNEQFF. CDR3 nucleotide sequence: TGTGCCAGCAGCCCGACCCTTACAGGGGCCTCCTACAATGAGCAGTTCTTC.

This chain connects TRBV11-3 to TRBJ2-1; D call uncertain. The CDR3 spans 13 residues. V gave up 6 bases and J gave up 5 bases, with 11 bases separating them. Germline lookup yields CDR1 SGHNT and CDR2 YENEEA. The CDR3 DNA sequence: TGTGCCAGCAGGTCAGTTACCAACAATGAGCAGTTCTTC. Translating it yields CASRSVTNNEQFF.

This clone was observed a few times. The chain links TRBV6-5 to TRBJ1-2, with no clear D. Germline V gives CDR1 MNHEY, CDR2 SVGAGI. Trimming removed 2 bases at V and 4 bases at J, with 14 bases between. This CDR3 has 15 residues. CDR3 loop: CASSYEGSTSYGYTF. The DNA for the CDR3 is TGTGCCAGCAGTTACGAGGGTTCGACTTCCTATGGCTACACCTTC.

The DNA for the CDR3 is TGTGCTAGCAGCCAGGCGGGGATGGAAGCTTACGAGCAGTACGTC. The encoded protein is CASSQAGMEAYEQYV. The chain couples TRBV7-7 to TRBJ2-7, with D possibly being TRBD2 (6 bases). The CDR3 loop spans 15 amino acids. CDR1 is SSHAT and CDR2 is FNYEAQ in the germline V gene (reference sequence).

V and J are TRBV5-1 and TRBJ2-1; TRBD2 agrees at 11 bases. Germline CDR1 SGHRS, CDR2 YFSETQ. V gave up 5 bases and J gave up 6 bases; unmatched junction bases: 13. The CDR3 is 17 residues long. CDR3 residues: CASSTGLTSGKSNEQFF. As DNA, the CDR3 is TGCGCCAGCAGTACCGGACTGACTAGCGGGAAATCCAATGAGCAGTTCTTC.

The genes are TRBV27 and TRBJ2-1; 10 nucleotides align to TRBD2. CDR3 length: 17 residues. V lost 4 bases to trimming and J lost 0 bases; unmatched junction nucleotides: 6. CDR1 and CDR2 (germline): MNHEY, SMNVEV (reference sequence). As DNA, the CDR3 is TGTGCCAGCAGTTATACTAGCGGGATCAACTCCTACAATGAGCAGTTCTTC. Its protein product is CASSYTSGINSYNEQFF.

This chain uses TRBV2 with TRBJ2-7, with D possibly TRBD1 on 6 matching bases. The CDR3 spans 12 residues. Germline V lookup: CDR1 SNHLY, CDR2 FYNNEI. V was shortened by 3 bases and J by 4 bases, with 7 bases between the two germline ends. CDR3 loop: CASSDRGYEQYV. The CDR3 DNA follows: TGTGCCAGCAGTGATAGGGGGTACGAGCAGTACGTC.

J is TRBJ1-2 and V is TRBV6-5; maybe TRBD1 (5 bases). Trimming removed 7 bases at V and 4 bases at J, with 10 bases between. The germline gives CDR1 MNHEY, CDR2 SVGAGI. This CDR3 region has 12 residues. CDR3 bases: TGTGCCAGCACCTCAGGGTCCTATGGCTACACCTTC. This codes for CASTSGSYGYTF.

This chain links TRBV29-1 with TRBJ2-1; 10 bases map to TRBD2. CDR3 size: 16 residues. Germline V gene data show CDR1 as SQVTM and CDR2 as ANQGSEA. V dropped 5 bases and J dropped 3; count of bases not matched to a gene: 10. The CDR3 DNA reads TGCAGCGTTCCATCACTAGCGGGATCTTTCTACAATGAGCAGTTCTTC. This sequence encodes CSVPSLAGSFYNEQFF.

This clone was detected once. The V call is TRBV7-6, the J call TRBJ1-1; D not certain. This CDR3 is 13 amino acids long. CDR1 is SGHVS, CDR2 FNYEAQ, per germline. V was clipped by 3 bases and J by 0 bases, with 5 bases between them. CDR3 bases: TGTGCCAGCAGCTTCGGGATGAACACTGAAGCTTTCTTT. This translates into CASSFGMNTEAFF.

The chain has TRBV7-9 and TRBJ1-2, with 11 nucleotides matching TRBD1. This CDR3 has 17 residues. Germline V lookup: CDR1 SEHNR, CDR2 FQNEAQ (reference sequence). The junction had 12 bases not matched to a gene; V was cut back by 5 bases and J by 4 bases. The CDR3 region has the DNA TGTGCCAGCAGCCTAGGGGGACAGGGGGACCCCCGCTATGGCTACACCTTC. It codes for CASSLGGQGDPRYGYTF.

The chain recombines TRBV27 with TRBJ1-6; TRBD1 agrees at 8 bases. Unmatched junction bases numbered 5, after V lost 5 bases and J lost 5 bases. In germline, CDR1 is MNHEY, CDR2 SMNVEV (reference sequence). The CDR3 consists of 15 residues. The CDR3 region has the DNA TGTGCCAGCAGTCAGGGGGCTTTCAATAATTCACCCCTCCACTTT. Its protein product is CASSQGAFNNSPLHF.

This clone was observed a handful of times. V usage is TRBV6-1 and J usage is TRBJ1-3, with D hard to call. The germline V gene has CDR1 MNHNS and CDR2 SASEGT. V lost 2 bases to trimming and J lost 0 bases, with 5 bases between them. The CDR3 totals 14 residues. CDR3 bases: TGTGCCAGCAGTGAACTAGACTCTGGAAACACCATATATTTT. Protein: CASSELDSGNTIYF.

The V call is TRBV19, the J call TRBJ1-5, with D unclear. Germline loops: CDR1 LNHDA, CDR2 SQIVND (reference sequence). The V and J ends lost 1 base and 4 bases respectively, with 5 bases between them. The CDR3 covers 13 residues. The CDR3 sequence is CASSIARNQPQHF. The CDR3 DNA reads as TGTGCCAGTAGTATAGCGCGAAATCAGCCCCAGCATTTT.

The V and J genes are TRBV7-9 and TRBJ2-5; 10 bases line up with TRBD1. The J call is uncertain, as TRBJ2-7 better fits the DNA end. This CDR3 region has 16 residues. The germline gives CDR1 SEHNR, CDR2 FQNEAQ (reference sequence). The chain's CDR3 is CASSLIATGGSYEQYF. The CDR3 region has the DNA TGTGCCAGCAGCTTAATTGCGACAGGGGGCAGTTACGAGCAGTACTTC.